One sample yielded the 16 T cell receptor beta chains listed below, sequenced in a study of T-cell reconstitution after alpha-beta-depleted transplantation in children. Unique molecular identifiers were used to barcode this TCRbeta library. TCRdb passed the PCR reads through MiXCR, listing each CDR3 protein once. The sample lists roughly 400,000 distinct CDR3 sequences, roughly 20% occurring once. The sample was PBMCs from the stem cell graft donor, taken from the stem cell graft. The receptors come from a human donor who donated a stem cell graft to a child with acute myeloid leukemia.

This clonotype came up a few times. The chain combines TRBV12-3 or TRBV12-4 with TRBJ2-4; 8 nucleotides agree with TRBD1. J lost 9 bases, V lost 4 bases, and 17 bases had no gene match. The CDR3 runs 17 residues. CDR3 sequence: CASSSGADREERGIQYF. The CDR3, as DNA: TGTGCCAGCAGTTCCGGGGCGGACAGGGAGGAGAGGGGCATTCAGTACTTC.

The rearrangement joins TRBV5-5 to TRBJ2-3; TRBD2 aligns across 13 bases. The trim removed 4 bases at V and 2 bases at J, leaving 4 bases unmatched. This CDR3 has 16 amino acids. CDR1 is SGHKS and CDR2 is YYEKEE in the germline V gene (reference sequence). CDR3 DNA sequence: TGTGCCAGCAGCCCTGGACTAGCGGGGGCCACAGATACGCAGTATTTT. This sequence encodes CASSPGLAGATDTQYF.

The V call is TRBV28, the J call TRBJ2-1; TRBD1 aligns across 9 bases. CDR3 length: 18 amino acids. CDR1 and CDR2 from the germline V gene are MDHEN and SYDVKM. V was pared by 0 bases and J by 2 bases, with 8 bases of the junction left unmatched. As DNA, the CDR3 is TGTGCCAGCAGTTTATGGGTTTTAACAGGGGGCACCTACAATGAGCAGTTCTTC. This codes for CASSLWVLTGGTYNEQFF. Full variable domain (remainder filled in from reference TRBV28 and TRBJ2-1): DVKVTQSSRYLVKRTGEKVFLECVQDMDHENMFWYRQDPGLGLRLIYFSYDVKMKEKGDIPEGYSVSREKKERFSLILESASTNQTSMYLCASSLWVLTGGTYNEQFFGPGTRLTVL.

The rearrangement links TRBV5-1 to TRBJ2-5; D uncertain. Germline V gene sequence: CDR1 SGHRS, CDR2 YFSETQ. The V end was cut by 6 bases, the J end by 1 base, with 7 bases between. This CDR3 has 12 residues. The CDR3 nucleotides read TGCGCCAGCACTCAGACCCAAGAGACCCAGTACTTC. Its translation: CASTQTQETQYF.

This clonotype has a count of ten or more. CDR3 sequence: CASSQSGSTDTQYF. CDR3 nucleotides: TGTGCCAGCAGCCAAAGCGGGAGCACAGATACGCAGTATTTT. The V gene is TRBV7-2, the J gene TRBJ2-3, with a possible D match to TRBD2 (6 bases). The germline gives CDR1 SGHTA, CDR2 FQGNSA. The CDR3 sequence is 14 residues long. The V end was cut by 5 bases, the J end by 0 bases, with 9 bases between.

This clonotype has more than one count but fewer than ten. CDR3 sequence (DNA): TGCGCCAGCAGCCAACTAGCGGAGGCGTACGAGCAGTACTTC. This encodes CASSQLAEAYEQYF. The chain employs TRBV4-1 and TRBJ2-7, with 7 positions matching TRBD2. There are 14 residues in the CDR3. Looked up from germline, CDR1 is MGHRA and CDR2 is YSYEKL. With 2 bases clipped from V and 4 bases from J, the junction kept 5 bases outside the gene matches.

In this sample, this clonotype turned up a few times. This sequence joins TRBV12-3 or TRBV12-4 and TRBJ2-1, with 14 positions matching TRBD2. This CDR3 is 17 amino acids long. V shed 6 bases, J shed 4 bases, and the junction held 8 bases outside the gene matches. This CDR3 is CASRPGLAGARYNEQFF. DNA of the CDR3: TGTGCCAGCAGGCCGGGACTAGCGGGAGCAAGATACAATGAGCAGTTCTTC.

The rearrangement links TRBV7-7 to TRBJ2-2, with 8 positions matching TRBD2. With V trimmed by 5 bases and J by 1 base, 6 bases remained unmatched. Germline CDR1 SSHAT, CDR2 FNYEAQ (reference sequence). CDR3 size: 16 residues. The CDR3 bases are TGTGCCAGCAGCGCGCAAGCGGGAGTGAACACCGGGGAGCTGTTTTTT. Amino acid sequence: CASSAQAGVNTGELFF.

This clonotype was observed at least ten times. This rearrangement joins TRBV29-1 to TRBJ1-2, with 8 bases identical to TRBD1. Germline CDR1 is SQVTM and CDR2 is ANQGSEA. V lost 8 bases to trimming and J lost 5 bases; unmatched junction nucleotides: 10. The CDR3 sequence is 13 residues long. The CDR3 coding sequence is TGCAGCATTGGACAGGGAATCACTTATGGCTACACCTTC. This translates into CSIGQGITYGYTF.

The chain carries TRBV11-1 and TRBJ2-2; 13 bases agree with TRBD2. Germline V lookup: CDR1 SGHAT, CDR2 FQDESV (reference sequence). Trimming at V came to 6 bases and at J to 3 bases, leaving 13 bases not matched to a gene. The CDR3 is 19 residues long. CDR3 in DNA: TGTGCCAGCAGACTGACTAGCGGGAGGCCCGGACGCTACACCGGGGAGCTGTTTTTT. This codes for CASRLTSGRPGRYTGELFF.

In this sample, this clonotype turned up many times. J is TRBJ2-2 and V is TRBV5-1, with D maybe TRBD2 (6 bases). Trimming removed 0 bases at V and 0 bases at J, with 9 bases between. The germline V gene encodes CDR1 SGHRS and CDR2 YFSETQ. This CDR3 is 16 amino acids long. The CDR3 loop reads CASSLVGGTNTGELFF. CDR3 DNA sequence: TGCGCCAGCAGCTTGGTGGGAGGTACGAACACCGGGGAGCTGTTTTTT.

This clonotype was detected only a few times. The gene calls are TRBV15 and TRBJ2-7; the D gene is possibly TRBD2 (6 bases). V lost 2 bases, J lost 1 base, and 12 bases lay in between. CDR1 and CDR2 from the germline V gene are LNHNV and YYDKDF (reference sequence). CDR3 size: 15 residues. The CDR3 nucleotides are TGTGCCACCAGCAGATCGGGGGTCCTATCCTACGAGCAGTACTTC. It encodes CATSRSGVLSYEQYF. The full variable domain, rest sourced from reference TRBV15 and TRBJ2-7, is DAMVIQNPRYQVTQFGKPVTLSCSQTLNHNVMYWYQQKSSQAPKLLFHYYDKDFNNEADTPDNFQSRRPNTSFCFLDIRSPGLGDTAMYLCATSRSGVLSYEQYFGPGTRLTVT.

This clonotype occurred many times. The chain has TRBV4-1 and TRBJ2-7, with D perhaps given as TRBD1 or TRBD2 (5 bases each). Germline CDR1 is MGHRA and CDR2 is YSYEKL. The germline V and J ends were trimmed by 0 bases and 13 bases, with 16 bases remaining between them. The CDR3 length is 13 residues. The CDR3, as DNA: TGCGCCAGCAGCCAAGATCGAGTTGGGACGGCCTACTTC. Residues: CASSQDRVGTAYF.

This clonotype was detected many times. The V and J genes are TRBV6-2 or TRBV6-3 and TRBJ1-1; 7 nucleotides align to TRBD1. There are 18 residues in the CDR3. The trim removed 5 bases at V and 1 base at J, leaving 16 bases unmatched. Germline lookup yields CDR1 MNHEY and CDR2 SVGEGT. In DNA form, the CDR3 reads TGTGCCAGCAGTCTCGAGGACAGGTTCTCGGGGAGGAACACTGAAGCTTTCTTT. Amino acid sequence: CASSLEDRFSGRNTEAFF.

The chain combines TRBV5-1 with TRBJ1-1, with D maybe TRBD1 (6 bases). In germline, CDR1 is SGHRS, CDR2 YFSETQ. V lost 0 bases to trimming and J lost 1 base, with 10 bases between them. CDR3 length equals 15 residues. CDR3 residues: CASSLVAGANTEAFF. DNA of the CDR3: TGCGCCAGCAGCTTGGTGGCAGGGGCGAACACTGAAGCTTTCTTT. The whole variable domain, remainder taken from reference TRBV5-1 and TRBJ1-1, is KAGVTQTPRYLIKTRGQQVTLSCSPISGHRSVSWYQQTPGQGLQFLFEYFSETQRNKGNFPGRFSGRQFSNSRSEMNVSTLELGDSALYLCASSLVAGANTEAFFGQGTRLTVV.

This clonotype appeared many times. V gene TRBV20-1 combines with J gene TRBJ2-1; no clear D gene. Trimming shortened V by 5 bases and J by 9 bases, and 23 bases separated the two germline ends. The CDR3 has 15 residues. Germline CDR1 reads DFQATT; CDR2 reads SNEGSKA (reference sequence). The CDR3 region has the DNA TGCAGTGCTGGACGCCTCTCCCAGAAGCGCGGTGAGCAGTTCTTC. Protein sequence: CSAGRLSQKRGEQFF.